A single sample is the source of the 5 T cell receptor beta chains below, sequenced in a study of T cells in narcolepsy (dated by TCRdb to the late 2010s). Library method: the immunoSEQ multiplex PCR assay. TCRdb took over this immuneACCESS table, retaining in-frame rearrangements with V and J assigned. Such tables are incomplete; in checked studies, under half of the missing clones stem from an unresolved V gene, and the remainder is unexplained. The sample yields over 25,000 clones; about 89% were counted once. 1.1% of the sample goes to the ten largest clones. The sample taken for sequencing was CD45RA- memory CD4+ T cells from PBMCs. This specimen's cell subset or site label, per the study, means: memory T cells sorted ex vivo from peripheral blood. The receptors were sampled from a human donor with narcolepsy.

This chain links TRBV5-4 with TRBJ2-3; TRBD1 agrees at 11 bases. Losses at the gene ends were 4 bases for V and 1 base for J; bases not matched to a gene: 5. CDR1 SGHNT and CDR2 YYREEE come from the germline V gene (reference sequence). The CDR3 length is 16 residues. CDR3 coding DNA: TGTGCCAGCAGCCCTGAGGGACAGGGGGGCACAGATACGCAGTATTTT. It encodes CASSPEGQGGTDTQYF.

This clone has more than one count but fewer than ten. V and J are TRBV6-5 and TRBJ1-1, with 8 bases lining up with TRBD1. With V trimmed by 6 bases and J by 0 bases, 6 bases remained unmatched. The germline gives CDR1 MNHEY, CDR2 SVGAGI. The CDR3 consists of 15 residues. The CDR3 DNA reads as TGTGCCAGCAGGGCCGGGACAGGCATGAACACTGAAGCTTTCTTT. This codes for CASRAGTGMNTEAFF.

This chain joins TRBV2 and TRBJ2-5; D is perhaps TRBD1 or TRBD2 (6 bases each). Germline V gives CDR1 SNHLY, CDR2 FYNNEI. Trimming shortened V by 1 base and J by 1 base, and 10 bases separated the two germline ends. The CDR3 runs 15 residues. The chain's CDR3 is CASSEGGGSQETQYF. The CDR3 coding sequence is TGTGCCAGCAGTGAAGGAGGGGGGTCCCAAGAGACCCAGTACTTC.

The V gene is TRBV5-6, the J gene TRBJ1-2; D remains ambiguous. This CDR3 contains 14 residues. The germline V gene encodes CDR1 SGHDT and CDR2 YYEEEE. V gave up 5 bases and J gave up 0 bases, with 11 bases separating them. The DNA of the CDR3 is TGTGCCAGCAGTAGGGAACCTTCTAACTATGGCTACACCTTC. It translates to CASSREPSNYGYTF.

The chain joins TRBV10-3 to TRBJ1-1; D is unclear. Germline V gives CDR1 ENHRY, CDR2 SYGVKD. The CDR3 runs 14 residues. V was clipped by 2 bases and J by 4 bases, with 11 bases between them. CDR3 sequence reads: CAISEGLSGTEAFF. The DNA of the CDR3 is TGTGCCATCAGTGAGGGACTTTCTGGCACTGAAGCTTTCTTT.